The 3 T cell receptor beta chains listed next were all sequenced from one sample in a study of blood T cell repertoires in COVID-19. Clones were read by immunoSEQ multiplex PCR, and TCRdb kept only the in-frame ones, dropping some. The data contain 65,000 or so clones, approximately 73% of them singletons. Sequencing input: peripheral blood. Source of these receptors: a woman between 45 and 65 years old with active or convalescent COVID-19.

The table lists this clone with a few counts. The CDR3 loop is CASSLRRGNEKLFF. The CDR3 bases are TGTGCCAGCAGCTTAAGACGAGGGAATGAAAAACTGTTTTTT. The V and J genes are TRBV7-9 and TRBJ1-4; unclear D gene. V was cut by 2 bases and J by 5 bases, with 9 bases left in between. CDR1 SEHNR and CDR2 FQNEAQ come from the germline V gene (reference sequence). The length of the CDR3 is 14 residues.

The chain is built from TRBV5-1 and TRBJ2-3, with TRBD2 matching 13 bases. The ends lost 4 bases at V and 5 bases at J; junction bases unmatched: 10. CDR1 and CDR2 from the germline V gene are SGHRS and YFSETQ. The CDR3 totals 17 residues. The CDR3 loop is CASSTWTSGGVGDTQYF. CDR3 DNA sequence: TGCGCCAGCAGCACCTGGACTAGCGGGGGAGTAGGAGATACGCAGTATTTT.

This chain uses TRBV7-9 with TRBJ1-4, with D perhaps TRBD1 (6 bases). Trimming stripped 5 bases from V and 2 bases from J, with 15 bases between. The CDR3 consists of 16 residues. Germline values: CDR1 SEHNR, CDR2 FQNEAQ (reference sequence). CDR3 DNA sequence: TGTGCCAGCAGCCCGCTACAGGGTATGACTAATGAAAAACTGTTTTTT. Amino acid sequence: CASSPLQGMTNEKLFF.